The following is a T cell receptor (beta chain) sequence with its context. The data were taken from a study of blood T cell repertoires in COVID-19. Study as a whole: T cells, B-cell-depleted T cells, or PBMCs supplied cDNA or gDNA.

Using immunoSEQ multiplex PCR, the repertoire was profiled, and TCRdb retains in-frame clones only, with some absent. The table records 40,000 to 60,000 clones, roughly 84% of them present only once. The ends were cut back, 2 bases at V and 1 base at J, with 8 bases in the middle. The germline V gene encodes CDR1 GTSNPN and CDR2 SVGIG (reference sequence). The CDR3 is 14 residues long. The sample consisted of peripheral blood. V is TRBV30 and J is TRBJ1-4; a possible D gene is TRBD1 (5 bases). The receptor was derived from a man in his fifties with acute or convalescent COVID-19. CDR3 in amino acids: CAWSSGGTNEKLFF. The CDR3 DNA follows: TGTGCCTGGAGTAGCGGGGGAACTAATGAAAAACTGTTTTTT. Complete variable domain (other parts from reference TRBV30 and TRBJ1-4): SQTIHQWPATLVQPVGSPLSLECTVEGTSNPNLYWYRQAAGRGLQLLFYSVGIGQISSEVPQNLSASRPQDRQFILSSKKLLLSDSGFYLCAWSSGGTNEKLFFGSGTQLSVL.